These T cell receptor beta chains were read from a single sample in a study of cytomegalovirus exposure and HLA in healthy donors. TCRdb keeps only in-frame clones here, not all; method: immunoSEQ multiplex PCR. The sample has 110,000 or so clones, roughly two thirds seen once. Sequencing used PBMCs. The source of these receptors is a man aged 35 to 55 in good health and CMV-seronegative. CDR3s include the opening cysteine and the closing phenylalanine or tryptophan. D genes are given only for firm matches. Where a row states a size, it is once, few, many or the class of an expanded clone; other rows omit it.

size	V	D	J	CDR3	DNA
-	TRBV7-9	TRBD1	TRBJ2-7	CASNYGTGFSYEQYF	TGTGCCAGCAACTACGGGACAGGGTTTTCCTACGAGCAGTACTTC
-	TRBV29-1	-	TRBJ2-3	CSVEFAREAQETQYF	TGCAGCGTTGAATTTGCCAGGGAGGCTCAGGAGACGCAGTATTTT
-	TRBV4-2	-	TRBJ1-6	CASSQDGDFNSPLHF	TGTGCCAGCAGCCAAGATGGCGACTTTAATTCACCCCTCCACTTT
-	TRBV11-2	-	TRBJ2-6	CASSPTQGTGANVLTF	TGTGCCAGCAGCCCAACCCAGGGGACTGGGGCCAACGTCCTGACTTTC
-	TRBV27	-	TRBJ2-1	CASSLGRAAYNEQFF	TGTGCCAGCAGTTTGGGCAGGGCGGCCTACAATGAGCAGTTCTTC
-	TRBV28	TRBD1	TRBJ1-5	CASSLSDRGRGPQHF	TGTGCCAGCAGTTTAAGCGACAGGGGAAGGGGGCCCCAGCATTTT
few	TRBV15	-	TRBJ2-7	CATSRDFQARAHEQYF	TGTGCCACCAGCAGAGATTTCCAGGCCCGAGCCCACGAGCAGTACTTC
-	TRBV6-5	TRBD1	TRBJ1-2	CASSIETGAGYTF	TGTGCCAGCAGTATAGAGACAGGGGCTGGCTACACCTTC
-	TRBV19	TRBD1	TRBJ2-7	CASSSTGGYEQYF	TGTGCCAGTAGCTCAACAGGGGGTTACGAGCAGTACTTC
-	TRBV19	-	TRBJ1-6	CASSPTNLGGGTLHF	TGTGCCAGTAGTCCCACCAATTTGGGGGGAGGTACCCTCCACTTT
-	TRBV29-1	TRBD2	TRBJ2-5	CSAGGLAGFNTQETQYF	TGCAGCGCCGGGGGGCTAGCGGGGTTTAACACTCAAGAGACCCAGTACTTC
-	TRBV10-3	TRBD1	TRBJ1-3	CAINGDSQGNTIYF	TGTGCCATCAATGGGGACAGCCAAGGAAACACCATATATTTT
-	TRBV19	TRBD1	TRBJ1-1	CASSVDRGRTEAFF	TGTGCCAGTAGTGTGGACAGGGGTCGCACTGAAGCTTTCTTT
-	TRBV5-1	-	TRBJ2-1	CASSLGGPQSSYNEQFF	TGCGCCAGCAGCTTGGGGGGCCCTCAAAGCTCCTACAATGAGCAGTTCTTC
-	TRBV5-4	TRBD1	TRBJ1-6	CASSLDRTGSSYNSPLHF	TGTGCCAGCAGCCTCGACCGGACAGGGAGCTCCTATAATTCACCCCTCCACTTT
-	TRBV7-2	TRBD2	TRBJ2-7	CASSTTSGGMDF	TGTGCCAGCAGCACGACTAGCGGGGGGATGGACTTC